The clone carrying this T cell receptor beta chain has ten or more counts. The antigen is undetermined. These data are taken from a study of metastatic and nonmetastatic thyroid tumors. Findings and caveats of the study: According to reports, the diversity of TCR beta was significantly higher in malignant thyroid tumors than in benign nodules, and this held in both blood and tumor samples.

After removal of 0 bases from V and 4 bases from J, the junction contained 8 bases not matched to a gene. In germline, CDR1 is MGHRA, CDR2 YSYEKL. The CDR3 totals 16 residues. Original handling: Between-group CDR3 differences, defined by clinicopathological status, yielded a distant-metastasis classifier for papillary thyroid cancer. TCRdb reprocessed the PCR reads using MiXCR. These V and J calls derive from TCRdb rather than the authors' analysis. Of under 45,000 clones in the sample, approximately 17% were seen once. Before thyroid surgery, none of the patients had received any treatment. The receptor was derived from a female donor with papillary thyroid cancer or a benign thyroid nodule (not recorded which). Some clones in this sample may be carry-over from other donors' samples. The chain employs TRBV4-1 and TRBJ2-7; 8 bases fit TRBD1. The sequenced material came from tumor tissue. The CDR3 DNA reads as TGCGCCAGCAGCCAAGATCGGACAGGGTCCTTTTACGAGCAGTACTTC. It encodes CASSQDRTGSFYEQYF.